This T cell receptor (beta chain) was documented in a study of T-cell memory formation after mild COVID-19 (dated by TCRdb to 2020 to 2022). Regarding the complete study: TCR sequence clusters from the two donors were largely donor specific. In a couple of donors, T-cell clones that expanded and contracted after mild COVID-19 were followed by sequencing TCRalpha and TCRbeta repertoires longitudinally. The cohort was made up of two young adult volunteers, one female and one male, who were previously healthy. Results and caveats for the whole study, not just this receptor: Whether the second-wave clones peaking on day 37 were SARS-CoV-2 specific was not confirmed. Contracting CD4+ clones were found mainly in CM and EM memory subsets, while CD8+ clones were enriched in EMRA. Some responding clones were detected in pre-infection memory, which suggested that pre-existing cross-reactive memory T cells had joined the SARS-CoV-2 response. Balanced CD4/CD8 phenotypes were observed for clones contracting from day 15 to 85, whereas a bias towards CD4+ was observed for a second wave of clones expanding from day 15 to 37. Only two mild cases were covered in the study, and larger cohorts including severe cases with pre-infection samples were considered necessary.

Data came from an Illumina NovaSeq 6000. TCRalpha and TCRbeta cDNA libraries were constructed by 5'RACE with constant-segment primers, with sample barcodes and unique molecular identifiers being introduced. RNA was extracted from every sample with Trizol reagent. Amplification of the libraries took two PCR steps, and the second step added a second sample barcode plus Illumina TruSeq adapters. The libraries were sequenced on an Illumina NovaSeq using 2 x 150 bp paired-end reads. On the authors' methods: Reads were demultiplexed and collapsed into UMI-guided consensus sequences with migec v1.2.7. Using mixcr v2.1.11, the UMI consensuses were aligned to TRA and TRB V and J templates and assembled into clonotypes. A clonotype was counted as expanded or contracted only when both edgeR and NoisET called the clonotype significant, with the noise models trained on biological replicates. edgeR calls used a false discovery rate-adjusted p below 0.01 and a log2 fold-change threshold of 1. As an exploratory analysis of dynamics, max-normalized trajectories of the 1000 most abundant clonotypes were examined by PCA with hierarchical clustering. Each responding clone was given a CD4 or CD8 phenotype based on the CD4+ and CD8+ repertoires, which had been sequenced separately. TCRdb handled the public reads itself, with Q25 trimming in fastp and clone calling in MiXCR, and kept productive beta chains. Identical CDR3 proteins give one entry, which carries the most common genes and DNA. The V and J calls come from TCRdb's annotation, not from the publication. Within this sample are over 450,000 distinct CDR3 sequences, with approximately 20% of them counted one time only. The leading ten clones occupy under 15% of the sample.

The V end gives up 0 bases and the J end 2 bases, leaving 3 bases in the junction not matched to a gene. The germline V gene provides CDR1 MNHEY and CDR2 SVGAGI. Measured from the cysteine to the phenylalanine, the CDR3 is 18 residues long. Only the CDR3 DNA is retained, 54 bases long and in frame from the first base. Ficoll-Paque density gradient centrifugation was used to isolate PBMCs. Points on this clonotype: There is no known antigen for this receptor. No much larger clone exists at a distance of one base, and base qualities are not known.

The source of this sequence is an adult woman who had mild COVID-19 (a few samples of this study predate the infection). The sample titles of this study are shuffled in the database, so cell type and time point are left out; the donor was told from shared clones. Sequencing was performed on PBMCs or a T cell subset sorted from them (not recorded which). This sequence uses TRBV6-5 and TRBJ2-3; 15 junctional bases match TRBD2. The DNA sequence is given as TGTGCCAGCAGTTACTCGGGGACTAGCGGGAGGACCACAGATACGCAGTATTTT. The translation is CASSYSGTSGRTTDTQYF.